The 20 T cell receptor beta chains below were found in one sample sequenced in a study of T-cell reconstitution after alpha-beta-depleted transplantation in children. TCRbeta library preparation incorporated unique molecular identifiers. Each CDR3 protein is one row after TCRdb ran MiXCR on the PCR reads. This repertoire shows fewer than 400,000 distinct CDR3 sequences, just over 20% found once; its top ten account for 3.8%. The material was PBMCs from the stem cell graft donor, obtained from the stem cell graft. These receptor sequences come from a human donor who donated a stem cell graft to a child with acute myeloid leukemia.

V gene TRBV3-1 combines with J gene TRBJ2-1, with 7 bases aligning to TRBD2. Germline loops: CDR1 LGHDT, CDR2 YNNKEL (reference sequence). V was clipped by 4 bases and J by 2 bases; unmatched bases: 11. The CDR3 has 17 residues. CDR3 amino acids: CASSLPGGRGTYNEQFF. The CDR3 DNA follows: TGTGCCAGCAGCCTCCCCGGGGGGAGAGGCACCTACAATGAGCAGTTCTTC.

The table lists this clonotype with a few counts. The gene calls are TRBV6-5 and TRBJ2-5, with D maybe TRBD1 (6 bases). The CDR3 contains 15 residues. Trimming took 2 bases from V and 5 from J, leaving 15 bases between them. The germline V gene encodes CDR1 MNHEY and CDR2 SVGAGI. The CDR3 sequence: CASSYQQGLSETQYF. CDR3 bases: TGTGCCAGCAGTTACCAACAGGGTTTGTCGGAGACCCAGTACTTC.

This rearrangement joins TRBV20-1 to TRBJ1-6; 9 bases match TRBD1. Germline V gene sequence: CDR1 DFQATT, CDR2 SNEGSKA (reference sequence). V was pared by 5 bases and J by 7 bases, with 15 bases of the junction left unmatched. The CDR3 has 17 amino acids. CDR3 amino acids: CSASGQGSRTSNSPLHF. The DNA for the CDR3 is TGCAGTGCTTCCGGACAGGGGTCACGAACCTCCAATTCACCCCTCCACTTT.

This clonotype was counted a few times. The CDR3 DNA reads as TGTGCCAGCAGCTTGGGCGTGGCTCGGGCAGATACGCAGTATTTT. Translating gives CASSLGVARADTQYF. J is TRBJ2-3 and V is TRBV7-3; D is undetermined. Trimming cost V 3 bases and J 4 bases, with 14 bases left between them. The CDR3 runs to 15 residues. Looked up from germline, CDR1 is SGHTA and CDR2 is FQGTGA. The variable domain in full, with the rest retrieved from reference TRBV7-3 and TRBJ2-3, is GAGVSQTPSNKVTEKGKYVELRCDPISGHTALYWYRQSLGQGPEFLIYFQGTGAADDSGLPNDRFFAVRPEGSVSTLKIQRTERGDSAVYLCASSLGVARADTQYFGPGTRLTVL.

This clonotype showed up just a few times. The rearrangement uses TRBV18 and TRBJ2-3; D remains unclear. Trimming took off 2 bases at V and 4 bases at J, with 4 bases between the two ends. CDR3 size: 12 residues. Germline values: CDR1 KGHSH, CDR2 LQKENI. CDR3 amino acids: CASSPEADTQYF. The DNA for the CDR3 is TGTGCCAGCTCACCAGAAGCAGATACGCAGTATTTT.

A few counts support this clonotype. This chain connects TRBV29-1 to TRBJ1-1; D might be TRBD1 (5 bases). Germline V gene data show CDR1 as SQVTM and CDR2 as ANQGSEA. The CDR3 has 14 amino acids. V lost 3 bases, J lost 1 base, and 12 bases lay in between. The CDR3 DNA sequence: TGCAGCGTTGAGAGGGGCCTGGCGAACACTGAAGCTTTCTTT. It encodes CSVERGLANTEAFF.

CDR3 region: CASSFSGNSNQPQHF. In DNA, the CDR3 is TGTGCCAGCAGCTTCAGCGGCAATAGCAATCAGCCCCAGCATTTT. The V gene is TRBV7-9, the J gene TRBJ1-5; D is undetermined. Germline V gives CDR1 SEHNR, CDR2 FQNEAQ (reference sequence). V lost 3 bases and J 0 bases, leaving 9 bases between the germline ends. The length of the CDR3 is 15 residues.

This chain uses TRBV20-1 with TRBJ1-2; 8 bases are shared with TRBD1. This CDR3 contains 14 residues. The V and J ends lost 0 bases and 4 bases, in that order; junction bases with no gene match: 4. Germline CDR1 and CDR2: DFQATT and SNEGSKA (reference sequence). The CDR3: CSARDPQGAYGYTF. Written as DNA, the CDR3 is TGCAGTGCTAGAGATCCCCAGGGGGCCTATGGCTACACCTTC.

The rearrangement joins TRBV6-5 to TRBJ1-3, with unresolved D. CDR1 is MNHEY and CDR2 is SVGAGI in the germline V gene. V lost 4 bases, J lost 0 bases, and 4 bases lay in between. The CDR3 runs to 13 residues. The CDR3 sequence is CASSSLSGNTIYF. DNA for the CDR3: TGTGCCAGCAGTTCTCTCTCTGGAAACACCATATATTTT.

This chain uses TRBV14 with TRBJ2-7, with D possibly called TRBD1 or TRBD2 (6 bases each). V lost 3 bases, J lost 2 bases, and 17 bases lay in between. CDR1 and CDR2 from the germline V gene are SGHDN and FVKESK. The CDR3 totals 16 residues. The CDR3 coding sequence is TGTGCCAGCAGCCACAGGGGAGGCAGGGGAACCTACGAGCAGTACTTC. The encoded protein is CASSHRGGRGTYEQYF. Supplemented by reference TRBV14 and TRBJ2-7, the full variable domain reads EAGVTQFPSHSVIEKGQTVTLRCDPISGHDNLYWYRRVMGKEIKFLLHFVKESKQDESGMPNNRFLAERTGGTYSTLKVQPAELEDSGVYFCASSHRGGRGTYEQYFGPGTRLTVT.

This clonotype turned up a few times. The chain is built from TRBV20-1 and TRBJ2-1; the D is unclear. The V and J ends lost 5 bases and 5 bases respectively, with 13 bases between them. In germline, CDR1 is DFQATT, CDR2 SNEGSKA (reference sequence). CDR3 length: 13 amino acids. CDR3 sequence (DNA): TGCAGTGCTGAGGATGGTGATCACAATGAGCAGTTCTTC. Amino acids: CSAEDGDHNEQFF.

This clonotype was seen more than once but under ten times. The chain employs TRBV20-1 and TRBJ2-7; 10 bases line up with TRBD1. After removal of 4 bases from V and 1 base from J, the junction contained 4 bases not matched to a gene. The CDR3 length is 14 residues. The germline CDR1 and CDR2 sequences are DFQATT and SNEGSKA (reference sequence). The CDR3 coding sequence is TGCAGTGCTACCGACAGGGGGCAATCCTACGAGCAGTACTTC. It is translated as CSATDRGQSYEQYF.

This chain uses TRBV2 with TRBJ2-3; TRBD2 might be the D (6 bases). Germline V gene data show CDR1 as SNHLY and CDR2 as FYNNEI. V gave up 6 bases and J gave up 2 bases, with 18 bases separating them. The CDR3 length is 16 residues. CDR3 DNA sequence: TGTGCCAGCAGATCGACAATCGGGAGACCCACAGATACGCAGTATTTT. It translates to CASRSTIGRPTDTQYF.

The CDR3 here is CASSVSFVRGTEAFF. The CDR3 DNA reads TGTGCCAGCAGCGTGAGCTTTGTAAGGGGCACTGAAGCTTTCTTT. The chain joins TRBV9 to TRBJ1-1; weak D call: TRBD1 (5 bases). Deletions cut 2 bases from V and 4 bases from J, with 15 bases between. CDR1 SGDLS and CDR2 YYNGEE come from the germline V gene. This CDR3 is 15 amino acids long.

CDR3 DNA sequence: TGTGCCAGCAGGTCAGGGACAGGGGCACCAAATCGACTGTACTTC. Amino acids: CASRSGTGAPNRLYF. The chain combines TRBV12-3 or TRBV12-4 with TRBJ2-7; 10 nucleotides match TRBD1. The CDR3 is made up of 15 amino acids. V was pared by 6 bases and J by 12 bases, with 17 bases of the junction left unmatched.

V and J are TRBV20-1 and TRBJ2-7; 9 bases align to TRBD2. Per the germline V gene, CDR1 is DFQATT and CDR2 is SNEGSKA (reference sequence). This CDR3 region has 16 residues. Trimming removed 7 bases from V and 1 base from J; junction bases left unmatched: 14. CDR3 sequence: CSVEDLAGYRSYEQYF. DNA for the CDR3: TGCAGTGTAGAAGATCTAGCGGGATACAGATCCTACGAGCAGTACTTC.

This clonotype came up many times. This sequence joins TRBV4-3 and TRBJ2-7, with 7 bases lining up with TRBD2. The CDR3 length is 18 residues. V gave up 0 bases and J gave up 0 bases; unmatched junction bases: 11. Per germline, CDR1 LGHNA and CDR2 YSLEER. The CDR3 is CASSQDTLWGGSSYEQYF. CDR3 DNA sequence: TGCGCCAGCAGCCAAGATACCCTGTGGGGCGGGAGCTCCTACGAGCAGTACTTC.

This clonotype was detected many times. The rearrangement links TRBV10-3 to TRBJ2-7; no clear D gene. Germline V CDR1 and CDR2: ENHRY, SYGVKD. This CDR3 contains 12 residues. V was cut by 6 bases and J by 1 base, with 7 bases left in between. Here the CDR3 DNA reads TGTGCCATCAGCCCTATTTCCTACGAGCAGTACTTC. Amino acids: CAISPISYEQYF.

The CDR3 nucleotides are TGCAGTGCTAGAGTCCCAGGTTGGAATTCACCCCTCCACTTT. Amino acids: CSARVPGWNSPLHF. The rearrangement uses TRBV20-1 and TRBJ1-6; D call uncertain. From germline, CDR1 is DFQATT and CDR2 SNEGSKA (reference sequence). The V end was cut by 1 base, the J end by 7 bases, with 11 bases between. The CDR3 has 14 residues.

This clonotype was detected ten times or more. DNA for the CDR3: TGTGCCAGCAGTCTTAGCGGGACCCCCGATCCGCACATTCAGTACTTC. Translated: CASSLSGTPDPHIQYF. The chain has TRBV25-1 and TRBJ2-4, with 8 nucleotides matching TRBD2. The germline CDR1 and CDR2 sequences are MGHDK and SYGVNS. This CDR3 has 16 amino acids. With 5 bases clipped from V and 8 bases from J, the junction kept 14 bases outside the gene matches.